Listed below are T cell receptor beta chains from one sample, sequenced in a study of regulatory T cells in long-lasting Graves disease. Each CDR3 protein is one row after TCRdb ran MiXCR on the multiplex PCR reads. The data show around 480,000 distinct CDR3 sequences, around 15% seen once. The same data also contributed to another study, on T cells in Graves' hyperthyroidism and ophthalmopathy.

The material sequenced was peripheral blood mononuclear cells (PBMCs), taken at new diagnosis, from a patient treated with antithyroid drugs. Every receptor here comes from a middle-aged man with Graves disease. Both conserved end residues are part of each CDR3. The order of the fields is clone size, D gene, V gene, J gene, CDR3 DNA, CDR3 protein. A D gene is named only where the DNA matches it firmly. Clone size appears in some rows only: once, few, many, or a class for an expanded clone.

abundance: .; d_gene: .; v_gene: TRBV19; j_gene: TRBJ2-2; CDR3nt: TGTGCCAGTAAGCAGACAGGGAACACCGGGGAGCTGTTTTTT; CDR3aa: CASKQTGNTGELFF
abundance: .; d_gene: .; v_gene: TRBV5-6; j_gene: TRBJ2-6; CDR3nt: TGTGCCAGCAGCGAACTGAGGGTGGCTGGGGCCAACGTCCTGACTTTC; CDR3aa: CASSELRVAGANVLTF
abundance: many; d_gene: .; v_gene: TRBV12-3/TRBV12-4; j_gene: TRBJ2-7; CDR3nt: TGTGCCAGCAGCCCGGACCTCCTCTACGAGCAGTACTTC; CDR3aa: CASSPDLLYEQYF
abundance: few; d_gene: TRBD2; v_gene: TRBV9; j_gene: TRBJ2-2; CDR3nt: TGTGCCAGCAGCGTAGGGCGGGGGTACACCGGGGAGCTGTTTTTT; CDR3aa: CASSVGRGYTGELFF
abundance: few; d_gene: TRBD1; v_gene: TRBV6-2/TRBV6-3; j_gene: TRBJ2-5; CDR3nt: TGTGCCAGCAGGAAGACAGGGTTGTTGGTCGAAGAGACCCAGTACTTC; CDR3aa: CASRKTGLLVEETQYF
abundance: few; d_gene: .; v_gene: TRBV5-1; j_gene: TRBJ2-7; CDR3nt: TGCGCCAGCAGCTTGGATGGTCAGACCTACGAGCAGTACTTC; CDR3aa: CASSLDGQTYEQYF
abundance: few; d_gene: .; v_gene: TRBV6-2/TRBV6-3; j_gene: TRBJ1-4; CDR3nt: TGTGCCAGCAGTTACAGTCGGCCAGGGAGTGCAACTAATGAAAAACTGTTTTTT; CDR3aa: CASSYSRPGSATNEKLFF
abundance: many; d_gene: .; v_gene: TRBV5-1; j_gene: TRBJ2-3; CDR3nt: TGCGCCAGCACGGGTATTAGCACAGATACGCAGTATTTT; CDR3aa: CASTGISTDTQYF
abundance: .; d_gene: .; v_gene: TRBV6-2/TRBV6-3; j_gene: TRBJ1-2; CDR3nt: TGTGCCATCCCCCCTGGGCGCCATCGCGGCAGAAACACCAACTATGGCTACACCTTC; CDR3aa: CAIPPGRHRGRNTNYGYTF
abundance: many; d_gene: .; v_gene: TRBV2; j_gene: TRBJ2-1; CDR3nt: TGTGCCACTTTGTCCGGGAGAACCTACAATGAGCAGTTCTTC; CDR3aa: CATLSGRTYNEQFF
abundance: many; d_gene: .; v_gene: TRBV7-9; j_gene: TRBJ2-1; CDR3nt: TGTGCCAGCAGCTTAGGGTCGCGAGGTGTCAATGAGCAGTTCTTC; CDR3aa: CASSLGSRGVNEQFF
abundance: many; d_gene: .; v_gene: TRBV2; j_gene: TRBJ1-2; CDR3nt: TGTGCCAGCAGCCCCGAAGTGAGTTACGGCTACACCTTC; CDR3aa: CASSPEVSYGYTF
abundance: many; d_gene: .; v_gene: TRBV20-1; j_gene: TRBJ1-5; CDR3nt: TGCAGTGCTAGAGACAGAAGGGGAGGGGACAATCAGCCCCAGCATTTT; CDR3aa: CSARDRRGGDNQPQHF
abundance: .; d_gene: TRBD2; v_gene: TRBV19; j_gene: TRBJ2-7; CDR3nt: TGTGCCAGTAGTGCCTCTAGCGGGACGACCTACGAGCAGTACTTC; CDR3aa: CASSASSGTTYEQYF
abundance: .; d_gene: .; v_gene: TRBV9; j_gene: TRBJ2-2; CDR3nt: TGTGCCAGCAGCGTAGCGGGACTCCCAAGGACCGGGGAGCTGTTTTTT; CDR3aa: CASSVAGLPRTGELFF
abundance: .; d_gene: .; v_gene: TRBV27; j_gene: TRBJ2-1; CDR3nt: TGTGCCAGCAGTTTCGGGGGCTGGACTTACAATGAGCAGTTCTTC; CDR3aa: CASSFGGWTYNEQFF
abundance: .; d_gene: .; v_gene: TRBV6-5; j_gene: TRBJ2-2; CDR3nt: TGTGCCAGCAGTTATTCTGACCCGCCGAACACCGGGGAGCTGTTTTTT; CDR3aa: CASSYSDPPNTGELFF
abundance: .; d_gene: .; v_gene: TRBV2; j_gene: TRBJ1-1; CDR3nt: TGTGCCAGCAGTGAAGTTTCAGCGGGGGACACTGAAGCTTTCTTT; CDR3aa: CASSEVSAGDTEAFF
abundance: few; d_gene: TRBD1; v_gene: TRBV15; j_gene: TRBJ1-4; CDR3nt: TGTGCCACCAGCAGATCCGGGACAGGGGACGGGAAACTGTTTTTT; CDR3aa: CATSRSGTGDGKLFF
abundance: few; d_gene: TRBD2; v_gene: TRBV5-1; j_gene: TRBJ2-1; CDR3nt: TGCGCCAGCAGCTTGGGTCTAGCGGGAGTATTGTCCTACAATGAGCAGTTCTTC; CDR3aa: CASSLGLAGVLSYNEQFF
abundance: many; d_gene: .; v_gene: TRBV2; j_gene: TRBJ2-1; CDR3nt: TGTGCCAGCATTACCCACCAGGATGAGCAGTTCTTC; CDR3aa: CASITHQDEQFF
abundance: few; d_gene: TRBD2; v_gene: TRBV3-1; j_gene: TRBJ2-3; CDR3nt: TGTGCCAGCAGGGGCGTTGGGGGGGGAGGCACAGATACGCAGTATTTT; CDR3aa: CASRGVGGGGTDTQYF
abundance: many; d_gene: TRBD2; v_gene: TRBV7-3; j_gene: TRBJ2-3; CDR3nt: TGTGCCAGCAGCCAATTAGCGGGAGGTCCAGATACGCAGTATTTT; CDR3aa: CASSQLAGGPDTQYF
abundance: .; d_gene: .; v_gene: TRBV10-3; j_gene: TRBJ2-3; CDR3nt: TGTGCCATCAAATTCCGGGAGACAGATACGCAGTATTTT; CDR3aa: CAIKFRETDTQYF
abundance: few; d_gene: .; v_gene: TRBV18; j_gene: TRBJ2-1; CDR3nt: TGTGCCAGCTCACCACCCTCCAGGGAGGTGTTTCGGGATGAGCAGTTCTTC; CDR3aa: CASSPPSREVFRDEQFF
abundance: .; d_gene: TRBD1; v_gene: TRBV11-2; j_gene: TRBJ2-1; CDR3nt: TGTGCCAGCAGCGTCGGGGCAGGGGGCATTGTACAAAATGAGCAGTTCTTC; CDR3aa: CASSVGAGGIVQNEQFF
abundance: few; d_gene: .; v_gene: TRBV2; j_gene: TRBJ1-3; CDR3nt: TGTGCCAGCAGATACGCTGGGGTCGAAAACACCATATATTTT; CDR3aa: CASRYAGVENTIYF
abundance: many; d_gene: .; v_gene: TRBV3-1; j_gene: TRBJ2-3; CDR3nt: TGTGCCAGCAGCCAAGAGGCGCTTCCAGATACGCAGTATTTT; CDR3aa: CASSQEALPDTQYF
abundance: .; d_gene: TRBD1; v_gene: TRBV6-2/TRBV6-3; j_gene: TRBJ1-5; CDR3nt: TGTGCCAGCAGTTACTCGAGACAGGGAGATCAGCCCCAGCATTTT; CDR3aa: CASSYSRQGDQPQHF
abundance: many; d_gene: TRBD2; v_gene: TRBV28; j_gene: TRBJ2-1; CDR3nt: TGTGCCAGCAACCTTAGCGGGACTAACAATGAGCAGTTCTTC; CDR3aa: CASNLSGTNNEQFF
abundance: .; d_gene: .; v_gene: TRBV4-3; j_gene: TRBJ2-5; CDR3nt: TGCGCCAGCAGCCAAGTGATGGGAGCCTTCCAAGAGACCCAGTACTTC; CDR3aa: CASSQVMGAFQETQYF
abundance: .; d_gene: .; v_gene: TRBV7-3; j_gene: TRBJ2-3; CDR3nt: TGTGCCAGCAGCCTGGGGGCCAGCTATGGCACAGATACGCAGTATTTT; CDR3aa: CASSLGASYGTDTQYF
abundance: many; d_gene: TRBD2; v_gene: TRBV11-2; j_gene: TRBJ2-1; CDR3nt: TGTGCCAGCAGCTTAAGTGGGTTAGCGGGAGTCCGTGGAACTGAGCAGTTCTTC; CDR3aa: CASSLSGLAGVRGTEQFF
abundance: many; d_gene: .; v_gene: TRBV7-9; j_gene: TRBJ2-2; CDR3nt: TGTGCCAGCAGCTCTGTCGTGTCCCTCCCCACCGGGGAGCTGTTTTTT; CDR3aa: CASSSVVSLPTGELFF
abundance: .; d_gene: .; v_gene: TRBV20-1; j_gene: TRBJ1-5; CDR3nt: TGCAGTGCTAGGCCGGGGTGGGGCGGCAATCAGCCCCAGCATTTT; CDR3aa: CSARPGWGGNQPQHF
abundance: .; d_gene: .; v_gene: TRBV7-2; j_gene: TRBJ1-1; CDR3nt: TGTGCCAGCAGCTTAGGGGGAAGGGGCGTCATGAACACTGAAGCTTTCTTT; CDR3aa: CASSLGGRGVMNTEAFF
abundance: .; d_gene: .; v_gene: TRBV6-2/TRBV6-3; j_gene: TRBJ1-2; CDR3nt: TGTGCCAGCAGTAGACCCTCAGGGGACCCTTGGGGCTACACCTTC; CDR3aa: CASSRPSGDPWGYTF
abundance: few; d_gene: .; v_gene: TRBV10-3; j_gene: TRBJ2-7; CDR3nt: TGTGCCATCAGTGTGGAGGTGGGAGTTACGAGCTACGAGCAGTACTTC; CDR3aa: CAISVEVGVTSYEQYF
abundance: .; d_gene: .; v_gene: TRBV28; j_gene: TRBJ1-2; CDR3nt: TGTGCCAGCAGTTTAGGCAGGGCCTTTGGCTACACCTTC; CDR3aa: CASSLGRAFGYTF
abundance: many; d_gene: TRBD2; v_gene: TRBV2; j_gene: TRBJ2-4; CDR3nt: TGTGCCAGCCGGGGACTAGCGGGAGGCTTGACCAAAAACATTCAGTACTTC; CDR3aa: CASRGLAGGLTKNIQYF
abundance: many; d_gene: .; v_gene: TRBV6-5; j_gene: TRBJ2-7; CDR3nt: TGTGCCAGCAGTTACTCTCCCTCCTACGAGCAGTACTTC; CDR3aa: CASSYSPSYEQYF